The next 32 T cell receptor beta chains were all read from a single sample in a study of radiation and T cells in renal cell carcinoma. Time point of the sample: baseline pretreatment blood. Treatment reported: 15 Gy SBRT to primary tumor, nephrectomy 4 weeks later. Repertoires were generated with immunoSEQ multiplex PCR, while TCRdb's copy carries only in-frame clones and drops some. Among some 120,000 clones listed, approximately 82% were seen once. Sequences were derived from blood, sampled from a patient whose treatment included radiotherapy and nephrectomy. The source of these receptors is a woman aged 55-70 years with renal cell carcinoma.

The rearrangement uses TRBV11-1 and TRBJ1-1; possible D gene TRBD1, 6 bases. Germline-derived CDR1 and CDR2 are SGHAT and FQDESV (reference sequence). Trimming left V 3 bases short and J 1 base short, with 12 bases between. The CDR3 consists of 15 residues. CDR3 sequence reads: CASSFNWGANTEAFF. The CDR3 bases are TGTGCCAGCAGCTTCAACTGGGGGGCGAACACTGAAGCTTTCTTT.

The chain is built from TRBV6-1 and TRBJ2-7; D gene uncertain. CDR1 and CDR2 (germline): MNHNS, SASEGT. The CDR3 is 16 residues long. V lost 0 bases and J lost 1, with 13 bases in between. DNA of the CDR3: TGTGCCAGCAGTGAAGCGTCTCTTATTGGTTCCTACGAGCAGTACTTC. It specifies CASSEASLIGSYEQYF.

This chain uses TRBV7-3 with TRBJ2-1, with 8 positions matching TRBD2. This CDR3 comprises 13 residues. CDR1 and CDR2 from the germline V gene are SGHTA and FQGTGA. Germline trimming cut 5 bases from V and 7 bases from J; bases unmatched to any gene: 4. CDR3 protein: CASSPGRGNEQFF. CDR3 nucleotide sequence: TGTGCCAGCAGCCCCGGGAGGGGTAATGAGCAGTTCTTC.

The chain joins TRBV28 to TRBJ1-5; TRBD1 might be the D (5 bases). There are 15 residues in the CDR3. Germline V gives CDR1 MDHEN, CDR2 SYDVKM. V was trimmed by 3 bases and J by 3 bases, leaving 12 bases between them. CDR3 region: CASSLGDSYNQPQHF. Here the CDR3 DNA reads TGTGCCAGCAGTTTGGGAGACAGCTACAATCAGCCCCAGCATTTT.

The V gene is TRBV18, the J gene TRBJ1-6; 12 bases fit TRBD1. V was clipped by 3 bases and J by 8 bases; unmatched bases: 5. Germline V gene sequence: CDR1 KGHSH, CDR2 LQKENI. CDR3 length: 16 amino acids. CDR3 in amino acids: CASSPGTGGVDSPLHF. As DNA, the CDR3 is TGTGCCAGCTCACCGGGGACAGGGGGCGTCGATTCACCCCTCCACTTT.

The DNA for the CDR3 is TGTGCCATCAGTGAGTTGGGACAGGGCACAGATACGCAGTATTTT. It is translated as CAISELGQGTDTQYF. The genes are TRBV10-3 and TRBJ2-3; 8 nucleotides line up with TRBD1. The CDR3 sequence is 15 residues long. The V gene end was trimmed by 1 base and the J gene end by 1 base; junction bases not matched to a gene: 1. Germline V gives CDR1 ENHRY, CDR2 SYGVKD.

The chain employs TRBV5-1 and TRBJ1-2; tentatively, D is TRBD1 (5 bases). The CDR3 contains 13 residues. Germline V lookup: CDR1 SGHRS, CDR2 YFSETQ. V was shortened by 0 bases and J by 6 bases, with 9 bases between the two germline ends. CDR3 residues: CASSLEGPDGYTF. The CDR3 DNA is TGCGCCAGCAGCTTGGAGGGGCCGGATGGCTACACCTTC.

The V and J genes are TRBV6-6 and TRBJ1-5, with D perhaps matching TRBD1 (6 bases). Germline V gene sequence: CDR1 MNHNY, CDR2 SVGAGI (reference sequence). The V gene lost 6 bases and the J gene lost 9 bases, with 18 bases spanning the gap. CDR3 size: 14 residues. The CDR3 DNA sequence: TGTGCCAGCAGGATGACTCGAGAGGGGGGGCCCCAGCATTTT. Translation: CASRMTREGGPQHF.

This clone was counted only a few times. The V and J genes are TRBV5-6 and TRBJ2-1; D remains unclear. There are 15 residues in the CDR3. CDR1 and CDR2 (germline): SGHDT, YYEEEE. V dropped 0 bases and J dropped 3 bases, with 10 bases sitting between them. CDR3 sequence reads: CASSLGNSIYNEQFF. CDR3 DNA sequence: TGTGCCAGCAGCTTGGGGAACAGCATCTACAATGAGCAGTTCTTC.

The rearrangement links TRBV10-3 to TRBJ2-5, with 8 positions matching TRBD1. V was clipped by 5 bases and J by 2 bases; unmatched bases: 1. This CDR3 is built from 13 residues. The germline gives CDR1 ENHRY, CDR2 SYGVKD. The CDR3 nucleotides are TGTGCCATCAGTACAGGGGGACAAGAGACCCAGTACTTC. This translates into CAISTGGQETQYF.

The rearrangement uses TRBV4-3 and TRBJ2-1, with unresolved D. The CDR3 consists of 17 residues. Trimming shortened V by 0 bases and J by 0 bases, and 12 bases separated the two germline ends. CDR1 and CDR2 (germline): LGHNA, YSLEER. In DNA form, the CDR3 reads TGCGCCAGCAGCCAAGATACCGAGGCAGTCTCCTACAATGAGCAGTTCTTC. This encodes CASSQDTEAVSYNEQFF.

The CDR3 region is CASSTLAGADETQYF. As DNA, the CDR3 is TGTGCCAGCAGCACTCTAGCGGGAGCCGACGAGACCCAGTACTTC. V gene TRBV9 combines with J gene TRBJ2-5, with 10 bases identical to TRBD2. The germline V gene encodes CDR1 SGDLS and CDR2 YYNGEE. V lost 4 bases to trimming and J lost 5 bases; unmatched junction nucleotides: 8. The CDR3 has 15 residues.

The genes are TRBV9 and TRBJ1-3; D gene ambiguous. The germline V and J ends were trimmed by 3 bases and 0 bases, with 13 bases remaining between them. This CDR3 comprises 16 residues. Germline CDR1 and CDR2: SGDLS and YYNGEE. In nucleotides, the CDR3 is TGTGCCAGCAGCGCTCAGAACCCTGTCTCTGGAAACACCATATATTTT. It specifies CASSAQNPVSGNTIYF.

The V gene is TRBV6-6, the J gene TRBJ1-1; D not resolved. V gave up 2 bases and J gave up 1 base, with 8 bases separating them. Germline CDR1 MNHNY, CDR2 SVGAGI (reference sequence). This CDR3 contains 14 residues. The CDR3 region has the DNA TGTGCCAGCAGTTACACAAAAGAGAACACTGAAGCTTTCTTT. As protein: CASSYTKENTEAFF.

This clone was observed many times. The V and J genes are TRBV19 and TRBJ1-1; D is possibly TRBD1 (5 bases). Trimming took off 6 bases at V and 1 base at J, with 15 bases between the two ends. The V gene's germline CDR1 is LNHDA and CDR2 SQIVND (reference sequence). CDR3 length: 15 residues. In DNA, the CDR3 is TGTGCCAGTAGACGAGATGGGGGTTCGAACACTGAAGCTTTCTTT. Its translation: CASRRDGGSNTEAFF.

This chain uses TRBV7-2 with TRBJ1-2; D may be TRBD1 (6 bases). From germline, CDR1 is SGHTA and CDR2 FQGNSA. Deletions cut 5 bases from V and 4 bases from J, with 11 bases between. The CDR3 covers 13 residues. The CDR3 region is CASSGGRGYGYTF. In DNA, the CDR3 is TGTGCCAGCAGCGGGGGCCGGGGCTATGGCTACACCTTC. The variable domain in full, with the rest retrieved from reference TRBV7-2 and TRBJ1-2, is GAGVSQSPSNKVTEKGKDVELRCDPISGHTALYWYRQSLGQGLEFLIYFQGNSAPDKSGLPSDRFSAERTGGSVSTLTIQRTQQEDSAVYLCASSGGRGYGYTFGSGTRLTVV.

Only a few counts were recorded for this clone. V is TRBV5-1 and J is TRBJ1-1; a weak D match, TRBD1 (5 bases). CDR1 and CDR2 from the germline V gene are SGHRS and YFSETQ. V lost 6 bases and J lost 0, with 15 bases in between. The CDR3 has 15 residues. The CDR3 sequence is CASTISDTVNTEAFF. For the CDR3, the DNA is TGCGCCAGCACCATCTCGGACACCGTGAACACTGAAGCTTTCTTT. Combining the CDR3 with reference TRBV5-1 and TRBJ1-1 gives the whole variable domain KAGVTQTPRYLIKTRGQQVTLSCSPISGHRSVSWYQQTPGQGLQFLFEYFSETQRNKGNFPGRFSGRQFSNSRSEMNVSTLELGDSALYLCASTISDTVNTEAFFGQGTRLTVV.

The chain has TRBV7-3 and TRBJ2-4; possibly TRBD1 or TRBD2 for D (5 bases each). The CDR3 spans 14 residues. Trimming took 5 bases from V and 8 from J, leaving 16 bases between them. Germline lookup yields CDR1 SGHTA and CDR2 FQGTGA. CDR3 DNA: TGTGCCAGCAGCAGGGACGGCAGATTAGACATTCAGTACTTC. Translated: CASSRDGRLDIQYF.

This chain links TRBV7-9 with TRBJ1-2; possible D gene TRBD1, 5 bases. This CDR3 comprises 14 residues. Trimming left V 6 bases short and J 7 bases short, with 18 bases between. The germline V gene has CDR1 SEHNR and CDR2 FQNEAQ (reference sequence). Here the CDR3 reads CASRYHGAQAGYTF. The CDR3 DNA reads TGTGCCAGCAGATACCACGGGGCGCAAGCTGGCTACACCTTC.

The chain has TRBV30 and TRBJ2-1; perhaps TRBD1 as D (5 bases). This CDR3 spans 13 amino acids. V dropped 3 bases and J dropped 4 bases, with 10 bases sitting between them. Germline CDR1 is GTSNPN and CDR2 is SVGIG (reference sequence). The CDR3 DNA reads TGTGCCTGGAGCCGAGACAGTTACAATGAGCAGTTCTTC. Amino acids: CAWSRDSYNEQFF.

The chain couples TRBV19 to TRBJ2-3, with 7 bases lining up with TRBD2. The J segment lost 3 bases and the V segment lost 6 bases, leaving 6 bases of the junction unmatched. This CDR3 is built from 14 residues. Germline-derived CDR1 and CDR2 are LNHDA and SQIVND (reference sequence). The DNA for the CDR3 is TGTGCCAGTAGCCCAGCGGGAAGTACAGATACGCAGTATTTT. Its protein product is CASSPAGSTDTQYF.

The chain recombines TRBV18 with TRBJ2-1, with 7 bases fitting TRBD1. The CDR3 consists of 15 residues. With V trimmed by 3 bases and J by 3 bases, 5 bases remained unmatched. Germline CDR1 is KGHSH and CDR2 is LQKENI. In nucleotides, the CDR3 is TGTGCCAGCTCACCCCAGACAGGGATCTACAATGAGCAGTTCTTC. Translation: CASSPQTGIYNEQFF.

The V call is TRBV19, the J call TRBJ2-1; no clear D. Trimming left V 5 bases short and J 9 bases short, with 17 bases between. The CDR3 is 14 amino acids. The V gene's germline CDR1 is LNHDA and CDR2 SQIVND (reference sequence). CDR3 DNA sequence: TGTGCCAGTAGTGGGCTAGAGGCGTTTCGTGAGCAGTTCTTC. Translating it yields CASSGLEAFREQFF.

The chain couples TRBV19 to TRBJ1-4; no clear D gene. The CDR3 has 15 residues. The germline gives CDR1 LNHDA, CDR2 SQIVND (reference sequence). V was pared by 3 bases and J by 7 bases, with 15 bases between. CDR3: CASSIIGPLREKLFF. Here the CDR3 DNA reads TGTGCCAGTAGTATCATCGGGCCCCTGCGTGAAAAACTGTTTTTT.

J is TRBJ1-4 and V is TRBV5-4; the D gene is possibly TRBD1 (6 bases). The germline gives CDR1 SGHNT, CDR2 YYREEE (reference sequence). Trimming removed 0 bases from V and 6 bases from J, with 12 bases in between. The CDR3 extends over 15 amino acids. The CDR3 nucleotides read TGTGCCAGCAGCTTGGAGGGGGGGTCCTATGAAAAACTGTTTTTT. Translation gives CASSLEGGSYEKLFF.

This chain uses TRBV7-6 with TRBJ1-1, with D unclear. CDR1 and CDR2 from the germline V gene are SGHVS and FNYEAQ. The V end was cut by 5 bases, the J end by 7 bases, with 8 bases between. The CDR3 is made up of 11 amino acids. The CDR3 sequence: CASSLGVEAFF. The CDR3 nucleotides are TGTGCCAGCAGCCTCGGGGTTGAAGCTTTCTTT.

The rearrangement joins TRBV6-1 to TRBJ2-5, with 8 positions matching TRBD1. Germline lookup yields CDR1 MNHNS and CDR2 SASEGT. Losses at the gene ends were 4 bases for V and 0 bases for J; bases not matched to a gene: 4. This CDR3 is 15 amino acids long. The CDR3 DNA is TGTGCCAGCAGTGGGCAGGGGGCCTACCAAGAGACCCAGTACTTC. Amino acids: CASSGQGAYQETQYF.

This clone occurred once. The V gene is TRBV18, the J gene TRBJ2-3, with a weak D call TRBD2 (7 bases). This CDR3 contains 15 residues. Trimming removed 6 bases at V and 2 bases at J, with 15 bases between. Germline lookup yields CDR1 KGHSH and CDR2 LQKENI. DNA of the CDR3: TGTGCCAGCTCCGGGGGGCTAGTCATCACAGATACGCAGTATTTT. Translating it yields CASSGGLVITDTQYF.

The rearrangement joins TRBV2 to TRBJ2-1; maybe TRBD1 (6 bases). The length of the CDR3 is 11 residues. Trimming removed 5 bases from V and 10 bases from J, with 9 bases in between. Germline V gene data show CDR1 as SNHLY and CDR2 as FYNNEI. CDR3 in DNA: TGTGCCAGCAGTCGGACAGTAGAGCAGTTCTTC. Protein product: CASSRTVEQFF.

V usage is TRBV16 and J usage is TRBJ2-3; TRBD1 matches at 9 bases. With V trimmed by 3 bases and J by 3 bases, 4 bases remained unmatched. The CDR3 is made up of 15 amino acids. Germline CDR1 and CDR2: KGHSY and FQNENV. The CDR3 region is CASSQGQGRTDTQYF. In nucleotides, the CDR3 is TGTGCCAGCAGCCAGGGACAGGGAAGAACAGATACGCAGTATTTT.

The J gene is TRBJ2-2, the V gene TRBV19; D unclear. The CDR3 has 12 residues. V lost 3 bases and J 5 bases, leaving 4 bases between the germline ends. Germline assignment: CDR1 LNHDA and CDR2 SQIVND (reference sequence). The CDR3 nucleotides are TGTGCCAGTAGTATCTCTACCGGGGAGCTGTTTTTT. Amino acid sequence: CASSISTGELFF.

This rearrangement joins TRBV7-2 to TRBJ2-2; 12 nucleotides match TRBD2. In germline, CDR1 is SGHTA, CDR2 FQGNSA. The CDR3 has 15 amino acids. V was pared by 6 bases and J by 5 bases, with 4 bases of the junction left unmatched. The CDR3 coding sequence is TGTGCCAGCAGGCAAACTAGCGGGAGGACCGGGGAGCTGTTTTTT. Its translation: CASRQTSGRTGELFF.